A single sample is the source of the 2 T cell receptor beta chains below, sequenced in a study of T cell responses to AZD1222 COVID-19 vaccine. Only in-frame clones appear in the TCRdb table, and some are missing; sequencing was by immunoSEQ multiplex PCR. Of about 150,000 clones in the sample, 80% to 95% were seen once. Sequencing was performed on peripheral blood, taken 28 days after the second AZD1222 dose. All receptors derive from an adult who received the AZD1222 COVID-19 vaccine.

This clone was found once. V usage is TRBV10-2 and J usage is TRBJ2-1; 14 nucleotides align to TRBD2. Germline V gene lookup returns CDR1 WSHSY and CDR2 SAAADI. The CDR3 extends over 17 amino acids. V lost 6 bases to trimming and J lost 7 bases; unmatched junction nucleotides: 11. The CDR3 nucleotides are TGCGCCAGCAGAATGGGGACTAGCGGGAGACGTATGAATGAGCAGTTCTTC. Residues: CASRMGTSGRRMNEQFF.

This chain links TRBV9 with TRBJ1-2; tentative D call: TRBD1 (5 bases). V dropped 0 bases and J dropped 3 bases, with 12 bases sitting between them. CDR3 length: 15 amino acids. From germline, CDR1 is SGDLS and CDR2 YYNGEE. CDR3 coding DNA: TGTGCCAGCAGCGTAGCGGGGGGAGAGGACTATGGCTACACCTTC. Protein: CASSVAGGEDYGYTF. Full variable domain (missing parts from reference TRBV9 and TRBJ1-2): DSGVTQTPKHLITATGQRVTLRCSPRSGDLSVYWYQQSLDQGLQFLIQYYNGEERAKGNILERFSAQQFPDLHSELNLSSLELGDSALYFCASSVAGGEDYGYTFGSGTRLTVV.